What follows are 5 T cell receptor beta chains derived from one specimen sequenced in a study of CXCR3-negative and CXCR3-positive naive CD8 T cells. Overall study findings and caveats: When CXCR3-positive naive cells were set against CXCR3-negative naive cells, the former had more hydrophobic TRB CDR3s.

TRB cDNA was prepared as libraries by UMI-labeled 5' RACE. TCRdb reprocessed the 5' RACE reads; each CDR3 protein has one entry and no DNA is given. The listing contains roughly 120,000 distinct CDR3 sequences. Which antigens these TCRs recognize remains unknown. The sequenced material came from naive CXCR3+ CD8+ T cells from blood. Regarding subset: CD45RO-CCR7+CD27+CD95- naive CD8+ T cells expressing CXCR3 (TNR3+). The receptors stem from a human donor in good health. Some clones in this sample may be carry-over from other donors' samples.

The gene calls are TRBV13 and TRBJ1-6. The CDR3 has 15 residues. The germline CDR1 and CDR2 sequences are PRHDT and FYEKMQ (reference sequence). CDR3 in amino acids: CASSLQGSYNSPLHF.

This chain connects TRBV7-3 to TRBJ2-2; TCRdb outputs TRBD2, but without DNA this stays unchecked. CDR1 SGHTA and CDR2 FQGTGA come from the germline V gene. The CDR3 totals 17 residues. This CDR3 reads CASSSSLAGGRTGELFF.

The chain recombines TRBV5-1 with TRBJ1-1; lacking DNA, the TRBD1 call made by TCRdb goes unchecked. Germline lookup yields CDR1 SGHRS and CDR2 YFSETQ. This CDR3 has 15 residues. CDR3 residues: CASSFEEQGAGEAFF.

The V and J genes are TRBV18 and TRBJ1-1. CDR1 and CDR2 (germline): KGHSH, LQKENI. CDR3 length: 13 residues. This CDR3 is CASSPPGDAEAFF. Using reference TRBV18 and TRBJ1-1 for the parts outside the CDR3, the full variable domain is NAGVMQNPRHLVRRRGQEARLRCSPMKGHSHVYWYRQLPEEGLKFMVYLQKENIIDESGMPKERFSAEFPKEGPSILRIQQVVRGDSAAYFCASSPPGDAEAFFGQGTRLTVV.

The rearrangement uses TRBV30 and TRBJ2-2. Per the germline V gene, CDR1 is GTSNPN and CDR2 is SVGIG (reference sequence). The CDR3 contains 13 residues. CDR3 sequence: CAWSVREPGELFF.